This T cell receptor (beta chain) was found in a study of blood T cells in healthy people across ages. The overall study: Template switching captured about one barcoded beta molecule per two T cells. General study points: The study found TCR beta diversity correlated strongly with naive T cell percentage. As age increased, TCR beta diversity per million T cells fell in a roughly linear fashion. Lack of knowledge of donor CMV status possibly confounded expanded clonotype changes.

The CDR3 spans 14 residues. Germline CDR1 is WNHNN and CDR2 is SYGVQD (reference sequence). Trimming took 5 bases from V and 4 from J, leaving 14 bases between them. PCR was performed a second time for roughly 7 to 11 cycles using a sample-barcoded 5' primer and a J-beta primer mix. TCRdb fed the 5' RACE reads into MiXCR, producing one record per CDR3 protein. The sample holds more than 800,000 distinct CDR3 sequences; around 28% are singletons and the top ten take approximately 15%. This clonotype was seen at least ten times. Its antigen is undetermined. The receptor was derived from a woman of 80 years or more in good health. The chain couples TRBV10-1 to TRBJ2-5, with a possible D match to TRBD2 (6 bases). Sequenced: blood. CDR3 sequence reads: CASSSGGVAETQYF. In nucleotides, the CDR3 is TGCGCCAGCAGTTCTGGCGGGGTAGCAGAGACCCAGTACTTC.